This is a list of T cell receptor beta chains from one sample in a study of lymphopenia after photon versus proton radiotherapy. TCRdb's table, derived via immunoSEQ multiplex PCR, lists solely in-frame clones and lacks some. The sample holds approximately 8,100 clones, around 90% seen once. Sequences were derived from peripheral blood, sampled from a patient treated with photon-based radiotherapy. These receptors were collected from a man older than 75 with cholangiocarcinoma. Both conserved end residues are part of each CDR3. A D gene is named only where the DNA matches it firmly. Size tells how often a clone was seen (once, few, many) or the class of an expanded clone, and some rows leave it out.

V,D,size,J,DNA,CDR3
TRBV25-1,.,.,TRBJ2-1,TGTGCCAGCAGTGAACCCTTAGGTGCCTACAATGAGCAGTTCTTC,CASSEPLGAYNEQFF
TRBV5-1,.,once,TRBJ1-2,TGCGCCAGCAGCTTTGACCCAGGAGGCTACACCTTC,CASSFDPGGYTF
TRBV6-7,.,.,TRBJ2-7,TGTGCCAGCAGCCTACTCCAGGGGAGGGAGCAGTACTTC,CASSLLQGREQYF
TRBV19,TRBD1,.,TRBJ1-5,TGTGCCAGTAGTGCCTCGACAGGGGGCCTTCCCCAGCATTTT,CASSASTGGLPQHF
TRBV2,TRBD1,once,TRBJ1-6,TGTGCCAGCAGCCCGACAGGGGAAGCTTCACCCCTCCACTTT,CASSPTGEASPLHF
TRBV7-8,.,.,TRBJ2-7,TGTGCCAGCAGCTCGGGACCGGGACTTCTCTACGAGCAGTACTTC,CASSSGPGLLYEQYF
TRBV9,.,.,TRBJ1-1,TGTGCCAGCAGCTCAGGGGCCCCAACGGGTGAAGCTTTCTTT,CASSSGAPTGEAFF
TRBV6-1,.,few,TRBJ1-6,TGTGCCAGCAGCGGCGGGACCCGCTCCCCCCCCGTCTTT,CASSGGTRSPPVF
TRBV7-3,.,.,TRBJ2-2,TGTGCCAGCAGCTCGGACGTTGTCCCGAACACCGGGGAGCTGTTTTTT,CASSSDVVPNTGELFF
TRBV28,.,few,TRBJ1-2,TGTGCCAGCAGTTTACTTTCAAAGGGTCAGGGGAATGGCTACACCTTC,CASSLLSKGQGNGYTF
TRBV19,.,.,TRBJ2-7,TGTGCCAGTAGTATTGCGGTAGCCTACGAGCAGTACTTC,CASSIAVAYEQYF
TRBV18,TRBD1,.,TRBJ2-1,TGTGCCAGCTCACCAGTCCGGACAGGGGTGATAGTCAATGAGCAGTTCTTC,CASSPVRTGVIVNEQFF
TRBV5-4,.,.,TRBJ2-3,TGTGCCGGCCAAACGAGGGGGGCGGGAGATACGCAGTATTTT,CAGQTRGAGDTQYF
TRBV5-3,.,.,TRBJ1-1,TGTGCCAGAAGCTTGGAGCCGGTCCGGCTCACTGAAGCTTTCTTT,CARSLEPVRLTEAFF
TRBV27,.,once,TRBJ2-5,TGTGCCAGCAGTTTGTCCTATTTAGAGACCCAGTACTTC,CASSLSYLETQYF
TRBV19,TRBD1,few,TRBJ1-5,TGTGCCAGCAGGACAGGAGAGAGCAATCAGCCCCAGCATTTT,CASRTGESNQPQHF
TRBV19,.,.,TRBJ1-5,TGTGCCAGTAGTGGGGGGAGGAGTTCAAATAGCAATCAGCCCCAGCATTTT,CASSGGRSSNSNQPQHF
TRBV2,.,.,TRBJ2-7,TGTGCCAGCAGTAAAGGGCTTCAGGGTCCCTACGAGCAGTACTTC,CASSKGLQGPYEQYF
TRBV18,TRBD1,once,TRBJ2-5,TGTGCCAGCTCAACGACAGGGGGTGGAGAGACCCAGTACTTC,CASSTTGGGETQYF
TRBV11-2,.,.,TRBJ1-2,TGTGCCAGCAGCTTAGTTGCCAGGGTTGATGGCTACACCTTC,CASSLVARVDGYTF
TRBV11-3,TRBD2,.,TRBJ2-1,TGTGCCAGCAGCCCGGGGGGGTACAATGAGCAGTTCTTC,CASSPGGYNEQFF
TRBV6-1,TRBD1,once,TRBJ2-7,TGTGCCAGCACGGGGACAGGGCTACACGAGCAGTACTTC,CASTGTGLHEQYF
TRBV6-1,.,.,TRBJ2-7,TGTGCCAGCAGTGGGCCCGGACTTCCCGAGCAGTACTTC,CASSGPGLPEQYF
TRBV7-3,.,once,TRBJ2-2,TGTGCCAGCAGTCGTGGGGGCGCGAACACCGGGGAGCTGTTTTTT,CASSRGGANTGELFF
TRBV9,TRBD1,.,TRBJ1-2,TGTGCCAGCAGCGTAGCCCGGGACAGGGTCACTACTGGTGGCTACACCTTC,CASSVARDRVTTGGYTF
TRBV5-6,.,.,TRBJ1-6,TGTGCCAGCAGCTTGTTAGGCAGTAATTATAATTCACCCCTCCACTTT,CASSLLGSNYNSPLHF
TRBV5-3,.,.,TRBJ1-1,TGTGCCAGAAGCCCGAATAAAAGGATGAACACTGAAGCTTTCTTT,CARSPNKRMNTEAFF
TRBV5-1,TRBD1,once,TRBJ1-2,TGCGCCAGCAGCATGGTCGGACAGGGGGCTCTTGGCTACACCTTC,CASSMVGQGALGYTF
TRBV27,.,.,TRBJ2-5,TGTGCCAGCAGTCGACTGGACCGCATCGGGGAGACCCAGTACTTC,CASSRLDRIGETQYF
TRBV2,.,.,TRBJ2-7,TGTGCCAGCAGTGAAGCTCGGGGATTCCCCTACGAGCAGTACTTC,CASSEARGFPYEQYF
TRBV10-3,.,.,TRBJ1-2,TGTGCCATCAGTGAGTCGGTCCAGGGATCCAACTATGGCTACACCTTC,CAISESVQGSNYGYTF
TRBV6-5,.,once,TRBJ2-1,TGTGCCAGCAGTTACCAGTTTTCATCCTACAATGAGCAGTTCTTC,CASSYQFSSYNEQFF
TRBV6-5,.,few,TRBJ1-1,TGTGCCAGCAGTTACTCGCCCGCGGGGGCGGACACTGAAGCTTTCTTT,CASSYSPAGADTEAFF
TRBV18,TRBD1,.,TRBJ2-3,TGTGCCAGCTCACCGGGACAGAAAAAGGGAGATACGCAGTATTTT,CASSPGQKKGDTQYF
TRBV7-3,.,.,TRBJ2-2,TGTGCCAGCAGCCCCGGTCTAGGGGACGGGGAGCTGTTTTTT,CASSPGLGDGELFF
TRBV9,.,.,TRBJ2-3,TGTGCCAGCACCTCTTTAGGGGGAACAGATACGCAGTATTTT,CASTSLGGTDTQYF
TRBV6-1,.,.,TRBJ1-5,TGTGCCAGCATTTATAGGGGCCCAGGTCAGCCCCAGCATTTT,CASIYRGPGQPQHF
TRBV5-1,.,once,TRBJ1-1,TGCGCCAGCAGCTTGTTCGGACAGTCTACTGAAGCTTTCTTT,CASSLFGQSTEAFF
TRBV6-5,.,.,TRBJ2-3,TGTGCCAGCAGTTACGGCGGGGGCACAGATACGCAGTATTTT,CASSYGGGTDTQYF
TRBV6-6,.,.,TRBJ1-3,TGTGCCAGCAGTTACTCCCAGGGGCTGAACACCATATATTTT,CASSYSQGLNTIYF
TRBV4-2,.,once,TRBJ2-1,TGTGCCAGCAGCCAAGACAGCGCGAGCTCCTACAATGAGCAGTTCTTC,CASSQDSASSYNEQFF
TRBV28,.,.,TRBJ2-5,TGTGCCAGCAGCAAACGAGGGGGCCAAGAGACCCAGTACTTC,CASSKRGGQETQYF
TRBV6-5,TRBD1,.,TRBJ2-3,TGTGCCAGCAGCCGCCGGGACAGAAACACAGATACGCAGTATTTT,CASSRRDRNTDTQYF
TRBV2,.,.,TRBJ2-2,TGTGCCAGCAGGAGGACGGACGCGAACACCGGGGAGCTGTTTTTT,CASRRTDANTGELFF
TRBV9,.,.,TRBJ2-2,TGTGCCAGCAGCGTAGGGCTCACCTCGATTATTTACACCGGGGAGCTGTTTTTT,CASSVGLTSIIYTGELFF
TRBV7-6,.,.,TRBJ2-5,TGTGCCAGCAGCTCCGCTCGGGGGAGCCAAGAGACCCAGTACTTC,CASSSARGSQETQYF
TRBV4-1,.,few,TRBJ1-6,TGCGCCAGCCGTCGCACCGGGACCGAGAATTCACCCCTCCACTTT,CASRRTGTENSPLHF
TRBV6-1,.,.,TRBJ1-3,TGTGCCAGCAGTGAAGCCTCGTACACCATATATTTT,CASSEASYTIYF
TRBV29-1,.,.,TRBJ2-3,TGCAGCACAGACACAGATACGCAGTATTTT,CSTDTDTQYF
TRBV9,.,.,TRBJ1-1,TGTGCCAGCAGCGTAGGGGTCAGGCAGAACACTGAAGCTTTCTTT,CASSVGVRQNTEAFF
TRBV7-2,.,.,TRBJ2-7,TGTGCCAGCAGCCTAAACCCAGGGAACGAGCAGTACTTC,CASSLNPGNEQYF
TRBV5-1,TRBD2,.,TRBJ2-1,TGCGCCAGCAGCTCCCTGACTAGCGGGGGGCCTCCGGCCAGAGCCTACAATGAGCAGTTCTTC,CASSSLTSGGPPARAYNEQFF
TRBV27,TRBD2,.,TRBJ2-1,TGTGCCAGCAGTAGGCTAGCGGGGTTTAGTGAGCAGTTCTTC,CASSRLAGFSEQFF
TRBV2,TRBD1,.,TRBJ1-2,TGTGCCAGCAGGAACAGGGGTTCCAATGGCTACACCTTC,CASRNRGSNGYTF
TRBV7-2,TRBD1,.,TRBJ1-2,TGTGCCAGCAGCTTAGGACAGGGAGGAAACTATGGCTACACCTTC,CASSLGQGGNYGYTF
TRBV7-8,.,.,TRBJ2-7,TGTGCCAGCAGCTTGAGGTTTACCTACGAGCAGTACTTC,CASSLRFTYEQYF
TRBV15,.,.,TRBJ2-7,TGTGCCACCAGCAGAGTTCCGGGGACTCCTAATTACGAGCAGTACTTC,CATSRVPGTPNYEQYF